The T cell receptor beta chain described here comes from a study of blood T cell repertoires in COVID-19. Only in-frame clones appear in the TCRdb table, and some are missing; sequencing was by immunoSEQ multiplex PCR. The sample contains fewer than 250,000 clones, less than 90% of which appear only once. The CDR3 extends over 15 amino acids. Germline V gene lookup returns CDR1 LNHDA and CDR2 SQIVND (reference sequence). V gave up 5 bases and J gave up 4 bases, with 15 bases separating them. Sample: peripheral blood. The origin of this receptor is a woman between 45 and 65 years old with acute or convalescent COVID-19. V and J are TRBV19 and TRBJ2-1; tentative D call: TRBD1 (5 bases). The CDR3 sequence is CASSVGRQIYNEQFF. CDR3 in DNA: TGTGCCAGTAGTGTAGGTAGACAGATTTACAATGAGCAGTTCTTC. The full variable domain, completed using reference TRBV19 and TRBJ2-1, is DGGITQSPKYLFRKEGQNVTLSCEQNLNHDAMYWYRQDPGQGLRLIYYSQIVNDFQKGDIAEGYSVSREKKESFPLTVTSAQKNPTAFYLCASSVGRQIYNEQFFGPGTRLTVL.